The 9 T cell receptor beta chains listed next were all sequenced from one sample in a study of early T cells in non-severe SARS-CoV-2 infection. TCRdb reprocessed the 5' RACE reads via MiXCR and lists one record per CDR3 protein. The sample carries approximately 60,000 distinct CDR3 sequences, approximately 8.8% recorded once. Sequenced here: whole blood, sampled at baseline. The receptors derive from an adult who was a healthcare worker with PCR-confirmed SARS-CoV-2 infection or an uninfected control (not recorded which).

The table lists this clonotype with many counts. V is TRBV5-1 and J is TRBJ2-1; TRBD1 is a possible D gene (6 bases). Germline loops: CDR1 SGHRS, CDR2 YFSETQ. This CDR3 has 15 amino acids. Trimming removed 0 bases at V and 0 bases at J, with 7 bases between. The CDR3: CASSLGGLSYNEQFF. Written as DNA, the CDR3 is TGCGCCAGCAGCTTGGGGGGGCTCTCCTACAATGAGCAGTTCTTC.

This clonotype has more than one count but fewer than ten. The chain employs TRBV18 and TRBJ1-1, with a weak D call TRBD1 (6 bases). CDR1 is KGHSH and CDR2 is LQKENI in the germline V gene. The CDR3 has 14 amino acids. V was pared by 3 bases and J by 1 base, with 9 bases between. This chain's CDR3 is CASSPMTGNTEAFF. CDR3 DNA: TGTGCCAGCTCACCCATGACAGGGAACACTGAAGCTTTCTTT.

This clonotype was detected only a few times. This chain joins TRBV6-5 and TRBJ2-7, with D tentatively TRBD1 or TRBD2 (5 bases each). The germline V gene encodes CDR1 MNHEY and CDR2 SVGAGI. The ends were cut back, 5 bases at V and 3 bases at J, with 17 bases in the middle. The CDR3 length is 15 residues. This CDR3 reads CASSRNRDRIYEQYF. The CDR3, as DNA: TGTGCCAGCAGTCGGAACCGGGACCGGATCTACGAGCAGTACTTC.

In this sample, this clonotype turned up a few times. Sequence at one end of the junction differs from germline and may be a read error. The gene calls are TRBV7-7 and TRBJ1-6, with 7 bases matching TRBD1. The CDR3 loop spans 15 amino acids. Germline V gene data show CDR1 as SSHAT and CDR2 as FNYEAQ (reference sequence). The CDR3 DNA follows: TGTGCTAGCAGCTTGGGACAGTTTTACGGCTCACCCCTCCACTTT. Residues: CASSLGQFYGSPLHF.

This clonotype was observed many times. The V gene is TRBV12-3 or TRBV12-4, the J gene TRBJ2-1; tentatively, D is TRBD1 (6 bases). V lost 6 bases and J 0 bases, leaving 12 bases between the germline ends. This CDR3 region has 15 residues. In nucleotides, the CDR3 is TGTGCCAGCAGCTCCAGGGGTAGCTCCTACAATGAGCAGTTCTTC. Its translation is CASSSRGSSYNEQFF.

Only a few counts were recorded for this clonotype. V and J are TRBV3-1 and TRBJ2-7, with D tentatively TRBD1 (5 bases). V dropped 6 bases and J dropped 7 bases, with 10 bases sitting between them. From germline, CDR1 is LGHDT and CDR2 YNNKEL (reference sequence). CDR3 length: 11 amino acids. This CDR3 reads CASSHTGEQYF. The CDR3 DNA follows: TGTGCCAGCAGTCACACAGGTGAGCAGTACTTC.

This clonotype was recorded many times. This chain uses TRBV6-6 with TRBJ1-1; D unresolved. Germline V gene data show CDR1 as MNHNY and CDR2 as SVGAGI (reference sequence). Trimming took 0 bases from V and 1 from J, leaving 9 bases between them. The CDR3 is made up of 15 amino acids. The CDR3 DNA sequence: TGTGCCAGCAGTTACTCGACATTGGGGAACACTGAAGCTTTCTTT. Its translation is CASSYSTLGNTEAFF.

The sample holds many counts of this clonotype. The gene calls are TRBV9 and TRBJ2-5, with D perhaps being TRBD1 or TRBD2 (5 bases each). Trimming stripped 7 bases from V and 1 base from J, with 14 bases between. From germline, CDR1 is SGDLS and CDR2 YYNGEE. This CDR3 contains 14 residues. The CDR3: CASSVGPSQETQYF. The CDR3 bases are TGTGCCAGCTCCGTGGGACCTTCCCAAGAGACCCAGTACTTC.

This clonotype was detected many times. The chain combines TRBV5-1 with TRBJ2-3, with a tentative D call TRBD2 (6 bases). CDR1 is SGHRS and CDR2 is YFSETQ in the germline V gene. This CDR3 is built from 15 residues. Trimming stripped 0 bases from V and 9 bases from J, with 17 bases between. DNA of the CDR3: TGCGCCAGCAGCTTGGACGCGGGATCCTCAGCAACGCAGTATTTT. Residues: CASSLDAGSSATQYF.